A selection of T cell receptor beta chains follows, all from one sample in a study of spatial heterogeneity in lung cancer. One entry per CDR3 protein results from TCRdb running MiXCR on the 5' RACE reads. The sample has roughly 38,000 distinct CDR3 sequences; approximately 3.1% are singletons. This specimen was normal lung tissue next to the tumor, taken at surgery. Receptors originate from a male donor with early-stage non-small cell lung cancer. CDR3s leave out the opening cysteine and the closing phenylalanine or tryptophan.

TRBJ2-7 TRBV13 ASSSEERAGYEQY
TRBJ2-7 TRBV5-1 ASSLGLGPYEQY
TRBJ2-1 TRBV5-1 ASGVEGNEQF
TRBJ2-1 TRBV30 AWRARVTSVPGLVEQF
TRBJ2-2 TRBV11-3 ASSLVLSTGELF
TRBJ1-6 TRBV7-3 ASSLDGFYNSPLH
TRBJ2-5 TRBV19 ASSMNRGQETQY
TRBJ1-2 TRBV2 ASSDRIDYGYT
TRBJ2-1 TRBV14 ASSQDWAPDRAEQF
TRBJ1-2 TRBV4-1 ASSQVGTLGYT
TRBJ2-1 TRBV5-1 ASSPEGSYNEQF
TRBJ1-1 TRBV29-1 SVAQGVDTEAF
TRBJ1-3 TRBV6-1 ASSPVEAGNTIY
TRBJ2-7 TRBV29-1 SVRTSGAYEQY
TRBJ1-1 TRBV12-3/TRBV12-4 ASSFGVGDTEAF
TRBJ2-3 TRBV2 ASSRLGPRDTQY
TRBJ1-5 TRBV20-1 SASFGTGIGQPQH
TRBJ2-7 TRBV6-2/TRBV6-3 ASSYSAFYEQY
TRBJ1-2 TRBV3-1 ASSHRTGVGYGYT
TRBJ2-1 TRBV19 ASSHSGSSYNEQF
TRBJ1-2 TRBV7-2 ASSPQWGTHGYT
TRBJ2-7 TRBV29-1 RLFYEQY
TRBJ1-2 TRBV4-2 ASSQVGTGSGYGYT
TRBJ2-5 TRBV29-1 SARQGGETQY
TRBJ2-7 TRBV20-1 SAPRTSDFTYEQY
TRBJ2-3 TRBV15 ATSRARGTGHLTDTQY
TRBJ2-2 TRBV5-4 ASSLKAGELF
TRBJ2-1 TRBV10-1 ASSEWDLGKGEQF
TRBJ2-5 TRBV5-1 ASSLVPAGPQETQY
TRBJ2-7 TRBV5-5 ASRPDAGYEQY
TRBJ2-7 TRBV7-2 ASSPGPGSYEQY
TRBJ2-3 TRBV5-1 ASSSASTDTQY
TRBJ2-3 TRBV27 ASSGLADTDTQY
TRBJ1-6 TRBV27 ASSFGQGGSPLH
TRBJ2-1 TRBV20-1 SASLRRGHHNEQF
TRBJ2-7 TRBV29-1 SERDSAWHEQY
TRBJ1-5 TRBV18 ASSPAATQGQPQH
TRBJ1-2 TRBV3-1 ASSQDKGGYT
TRBJ1-5 TRBV20-1 SATDGNQPQH
TRBJ2-3 TRBV28 ASSFGPGQSAQY
TRBJ1-1 TRBV3-1 ASRTTGGNPKAF
TRBJ2-3 TRBV7-9 ASSFDLGGTDTQY
TRBJ2-1 TRBV7-9 ASSHPIGGRNEQF
TRBJ2-7 TRBV25-1 ASSPQGLSTYEQY
TRBJ2-3 TRBV7-6 ASSLGVGFTDTQY
TRBJ2-1 TRBV13 ASSFFRTSGRKTYNEQF
TRBJ2-3 TRBV6-2/TRBV6-3 ASSRDFTDTQY
TRBJ1-5 TRBV7-8 ASSLPSDYSNQPQH
TRBJ2-3 TRBV7-2 ASSSVTGGIMDTQY
TRBJ2-3 TRBV2 ASRRDTQY
TRBJ2-7 TRBV20-1 SARAIPGSSGYEQY
TRBJ2-1 TRBV5-1 ASSLAGTVSYNEQF